This entry is about one T cell receptor (beta chain). Per the study methods: It was from reference gene primer amplification that nucleated cell counts were estimated. This table comes from immunoSEQ multiplex PCR, and its TCRdb copy is limited to in-frame clones, with some not included. The V and J calls and clone size come from that table; D and trimming were worked out from the DNA. The data show about 380,000 clones, roughly 86% seen once. The sample originates from a study of blood T cell repertoires in COVID-19. Overall study: Collection of acute and convalescent COVID-19 samples took place in the United States, Italy and Spain. Sources were T cells, B-cell-depleted T cells, or PBMCs; the material itself was cDNA or gDNA.

Input material: peripheral blood. This receptor was identified in a human donor with acute or convalescent COVID-19. The donor label of this sample is uncertain.

CDR3 sequence (DNA): TGTGCCAGAGACAGGGAAGAGACCCAGTACTTC. Amino acids: CARDREETQYF. The genes are TRBV2 and TRBJ2-5, with TRBD1 matching 7 bases. The germline CDR1 and CDR2 sequences are SNHLY and FYNNEI. The V gene end was trimmed by 9 bases and the J gene end by 3 bases; junction bases not matched to a gene: 1. This CDR3 has 11 amino acids.